This TCR beta chain comes out of a study of cytomegalovirus exposure and HLA in healthy donors. The germline V gene encodes CDR1 ENHRY and CDR2 SYGVKD. This CDR3 contains 16 residues. The trim removed 6 bases at V and 4 bases at J, leaving 9 bases unmatched. In the PCR, 60 Vbeta and 13 Jbeta primers were used. Using immunoSEQ multiplex PCR, the repertoire was profiled, and TCRdb retains in-frame clones only, with some absent. The sample includes around 170,000 clones, 65% to 85% of them seen just once. The sequenced sample was PBMCs. The TCR sequence derives from a woman aged 45 to 65 in good health and CMV-seropositive. The chain joins TRBV10-3 to TRBJ2-2, with 9 bases aligning to TRBD1. CDR3 protein: CAIRGPGQGITGELFF. In DNA form, the CDR3 reads TGTGCCATCAGGGGTCCGGGACAGGGAATCACCGGGGAGCTGTTTTTT.